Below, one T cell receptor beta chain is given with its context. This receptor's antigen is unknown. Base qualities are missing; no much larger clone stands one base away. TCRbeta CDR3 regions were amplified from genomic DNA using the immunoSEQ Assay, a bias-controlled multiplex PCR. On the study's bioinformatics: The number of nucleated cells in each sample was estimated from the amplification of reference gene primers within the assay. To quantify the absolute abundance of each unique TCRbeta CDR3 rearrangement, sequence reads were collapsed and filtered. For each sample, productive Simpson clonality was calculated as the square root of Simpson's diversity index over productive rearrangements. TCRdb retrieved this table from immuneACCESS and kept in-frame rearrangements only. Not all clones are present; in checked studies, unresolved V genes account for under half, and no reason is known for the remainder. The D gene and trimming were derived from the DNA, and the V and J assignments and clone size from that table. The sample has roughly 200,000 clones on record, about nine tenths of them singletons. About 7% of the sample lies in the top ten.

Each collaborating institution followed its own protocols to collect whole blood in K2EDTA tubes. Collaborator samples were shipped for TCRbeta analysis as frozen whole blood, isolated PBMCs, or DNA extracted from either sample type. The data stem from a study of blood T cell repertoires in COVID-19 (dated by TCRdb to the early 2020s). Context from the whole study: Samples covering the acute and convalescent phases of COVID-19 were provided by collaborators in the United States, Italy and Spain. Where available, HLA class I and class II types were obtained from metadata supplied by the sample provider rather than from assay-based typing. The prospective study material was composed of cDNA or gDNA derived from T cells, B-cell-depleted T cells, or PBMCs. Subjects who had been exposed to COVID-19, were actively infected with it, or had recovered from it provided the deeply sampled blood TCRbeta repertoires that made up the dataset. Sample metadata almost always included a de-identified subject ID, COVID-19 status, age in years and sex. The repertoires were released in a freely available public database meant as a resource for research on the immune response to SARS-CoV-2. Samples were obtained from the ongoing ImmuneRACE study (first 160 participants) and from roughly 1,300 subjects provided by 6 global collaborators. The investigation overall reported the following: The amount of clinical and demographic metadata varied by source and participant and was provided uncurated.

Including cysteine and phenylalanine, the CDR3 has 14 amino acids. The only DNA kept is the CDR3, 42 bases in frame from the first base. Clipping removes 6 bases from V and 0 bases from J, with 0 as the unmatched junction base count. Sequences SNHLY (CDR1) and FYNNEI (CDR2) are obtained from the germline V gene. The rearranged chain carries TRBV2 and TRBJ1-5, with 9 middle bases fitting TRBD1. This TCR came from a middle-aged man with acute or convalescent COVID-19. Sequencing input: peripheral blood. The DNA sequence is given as TGTGCCAGCAGGGACAGGGGTAGCAATCAGCCCCAGCATTTT. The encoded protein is CASRDRGSNQPQHF. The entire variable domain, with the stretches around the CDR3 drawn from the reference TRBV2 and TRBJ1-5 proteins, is EPEVTQTPSHQVTQMGQEVILRCVPISNHLYFYWYRQILGQKVEFLVSFYNNEISEKSEIFDDQFSVERPDGSNFTLKIRSTKLEDSAMYFCASRDRGSNQPQHFGDGTRLSIL.